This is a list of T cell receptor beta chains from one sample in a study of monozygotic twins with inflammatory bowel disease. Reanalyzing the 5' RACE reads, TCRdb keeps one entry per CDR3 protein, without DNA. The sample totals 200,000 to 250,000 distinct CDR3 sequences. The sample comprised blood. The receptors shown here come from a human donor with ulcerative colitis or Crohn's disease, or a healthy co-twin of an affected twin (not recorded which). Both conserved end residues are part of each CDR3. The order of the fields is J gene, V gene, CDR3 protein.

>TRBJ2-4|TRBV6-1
CASSGLQGVLTKNIQYF
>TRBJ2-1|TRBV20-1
CSATPPWLREGDEQFF
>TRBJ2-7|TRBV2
CASVTYAGSYEQYF
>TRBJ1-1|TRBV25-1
CASSGHPGQAFMNTEAFF
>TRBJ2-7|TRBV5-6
CASSEGTLTSWEYEQYF
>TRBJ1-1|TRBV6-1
CASSPFPGAFFLTEAFF
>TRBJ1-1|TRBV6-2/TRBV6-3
CASSYFPGLNTEAFF
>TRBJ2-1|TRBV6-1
CASSETIWTSGHNEQFF
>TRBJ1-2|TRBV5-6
CASSLAFSGVHYGYTF
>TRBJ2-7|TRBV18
CASSPPTGGSSYEQYF